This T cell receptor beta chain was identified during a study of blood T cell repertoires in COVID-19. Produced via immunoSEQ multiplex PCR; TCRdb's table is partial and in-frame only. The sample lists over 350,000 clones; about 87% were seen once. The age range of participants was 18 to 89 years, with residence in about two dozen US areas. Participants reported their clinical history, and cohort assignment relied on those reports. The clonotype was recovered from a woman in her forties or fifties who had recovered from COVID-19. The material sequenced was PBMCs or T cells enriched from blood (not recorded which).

CDR3 bases: TGTGCCAGCAGGAGGCAGACAGCTGAAGCTTTCTTT. This sequence encodes CASRRQTAEAFF. The V call is TRBV2, the J call TRBJ1-1, with D possibly TRBD1 on 5 matching bases. Trimming pared 6 bases from V and 6 bases from J, leaving 11 bases between. The CDR3 has 12 amino acids. Germline-derived CDR1 and CDR2 are SNHLY and FYNNEI. The full variable domain, its missing parts supplied by reference TRBV2 and TRBJ1-1, is EPEVTQTPSHQVTQMGQEVILRCVPISNHLYFYWYRQILGQKVEFLVSFYNNEISEKSEIFDDQFSVERPDGSNFTLKIRSTKLEDSAMYFCASRRQTAEAFFGQGTRLTVV.